This TCR beta chain was sequenced for a study of OX40 agonist ivuxolimab in advanced cancers. Study-level information: At doses from 0.01 to 10 mg/kg, patients were given intravenous ivuxolimab every 2 weeks.

With respect to this clone: The antigen remains unidentified.

CDR1 and CDR2 (germline): SGDLS, YYNGEE. The CDR3 is 15 residues long. Losses at the gene ends were 6 bases for V and 2 bases for J; bases not matched to a gene: 6. The data were produced by immunoSEQ multiplex PCR, yet TCRdb's version contains in-frame clones alone and is incomplete. The sample contains 72,000 or so clones, about nine tenths of which appear only once. Broader study findings: Low normalized clonal expansion also occurred in some nonresponding patients.

The chain links TRBV9 to TRBJ1-2; TRBD1 aligns across 11 bases. This receptor was identified in an adult with an advanced solid tumor such as melanoma, head and neck, liver or kidney cancer. The sequenced sample was CD4+ or CD8+ T cells sorted from blood, obtained in a trial of the OX40 agonist ivuxolimab. The CDR3 region is CASTGWDRGNYGYTF. In nucleotides, the CDR3 is TGTGCCAGCACTGGATGGGACAGGGGGAACTATGGCTACACCTTC.